This entry lists 14 T cell receptor beta chains sequenced from one sample in a study of human T cells and chemical hapten exposure (dated by TCRdb to about 2021). This sample's time point label indicates: patch test 1, 2 weeks after DPC sensitization. The treatment or condition label corresponds to: therapeutic diphenylcyclopropenone sensitization with weekly scalp DPC. The receptor library was made with RACE. The data were produced on a NextSeq 500. In-frame beta chains were kept once TCRdb had trimmed the public reads at Q25 with fastp and called clones with MiXCR. Identical CDR3 proteins give one entry, which carries the most common genes and DNA. A total of around 71,000 distinct CDR3 sequences appear in this sample, 9.8% of them only once. Jointly, the top ten make up less than 4% of the sample. The source was whole blood, collected in connection with sensitization to the hapten diphenylcyclopropenone (DPC). These TCRs come from a woman between 35 and 50 years old with alopecia areata. Some clones in this sample may be carry-over from other donors' samples.

This clonotype was seen many times. The V call is TRBV6-2 or TRBV6-3, the J call TRBJ2-1; 16 bases agree with TRBD2. The CDR3 is 19 residues long. The germline V gene encodes CDR1 MNHEY and CDR2 SVGEGT. Losses at the gene ends were 5 bases for V and 3 bases for J; bases not matched to a gene: 10. CDR3: CASSTTGTSGGVLYNEQFF. The CDR3 DNA follows: TGTGCCAGCAGTACGACCGGGACTAGCGGGGGGGTACTCTACAATGAGCAGTTCTTC.

The V gene is TRBV7-2, the J gene TRBJ1-5; D is uncertain. The CDR3 extends over 15 amino acids. Germline CDR1 reads SGHTA; CDR2 reads FQGNSA. Trimming took off 5 bases at V and 4 bases at J, with 15 bases between the two ends. CDR3 DNA sequence: TGTGCCAGCAGCATTTCTTTCAGCCATAATCAGCCCCAGCATTTT. Its protein is CASSISFSHNQPQHF. Looking up the rest from reference TRBV7-2 and TRBJ1-5 gives the full variable domain: GAGVSQSPSNKVTEKGKDVELRCDPISGHTALYWYRQSLGQGLEFLIYFQGNSAPDKSGLPSDRFSAERTGGSVSTLTIQRTQQEDSAVYLCASSISFSHNQPQHFGDGTRLSIL.

This sequence joins TRBV6-5 and TRBJ1-2; no reliable D call. The CDR3 covers 15 residues. V was shortened by 0 bases and J by 4 bases, with 12 bases between the two germline ends. Per the germline V gene, CDR1 is MNHEY and CDR2 is SVGAGI. CDR3 nucleotide sequence: TGTGCCAGCAGTTACTCGAGGGCGCAGCCCTATGGCTACACCTTC. Translated: CASSYSRAQPYGYTF.

This clonotype was seen many times. The chain has TRBV7-6 and TRBJ2-3, with 9 bases aligning to TRBD2. Unmatched junction bases numbered 12, after V lost 0 bases and J lost 2 bases. Germline V gene lookup returns CDR1 SGHVS and CDR2 FNYEAQ. The CDR3 is made up of 19 amino acids. DNA for the CDR3: TGTGCCAGCAGCTTAGCGACCCCCGCAGCGGGGGGTTACACAGATACGCAGTATTTT. Translated: CASSLATPAAGGYTDTQYF.

The chain uses TRBV7-2 and TRBJ2-4; D unresolved. The CDR3 extends over 12 amino acids. Germline V gives CDR1 SGHTA, CDR2 FQGNSA. V lost 1 base to trimming and J lost 10 bases, with 8 bases between them. CDR3 sequence: CASSLGLGIQYF. The CDR3 region has the DNA TGTGCCAGCAGCTTAGGGTTGGGGATTCAGTACTTC.

This clonotype was observed a handful of times. The V and J genes are TRBV7-2 and TRBJ2-7, with a possible D match to TRBD2 (6 bases). The V and J ends lost 5 bases and 2 bases respectively, with 16 bases between them. Looked up from germline, CDR1 is SGHTA and CDR2 is FQGNSA. CDR3 length: 15 residues. CDR3 nucleotide sequence: TGTGCCAGCAGCCTAAAAGGGACTCCCCCCTACGAGCAGTACTTC. It translates to CASSLKGTPPYEQYF.

This clonotype was found a few times. V is TRBV4-3 and J is TRBJ2-3; D gene uncertain. CDR3 size: 16 residues. Trimming pared 0 bases from V and 2 bases from J, leaving 12 bases between. In germline, CDR1 is LGHNA, CDR2 YSLEER. In nucleotides, the CDR3 is TGCGCCAGCAGCCAAGAGGGAACCAGCGTCACAGATACGCAGTATTTT. Protein product: CASSQEGTSVTDTQYF.

In its sample, this clonotype was seen many times. The chain carries TRBV29-1 and TRBJ1-2; 7 bases line up with TRBD1. The V and J ends lost 2 bases and 4 bases, in that order; junction bases with no gene match: 7. The CDR3 consists of 14 residues. Germline lookup yields CDR1 SQVTM and CDR2 ANQGSEA. The CDR3 bases are TGCAGCGTTGAAAAGGGAAAGGGGGCCTATGGCTACACCTTC. It is translated as CSVEKGKGAYGYTF.

This clonotype appeared many times. This sequence joins TRBV11-2 and TRBJ2-1, with 7 bases lining up with TRBD1. The length of the CDR3 is 17 residues. Germline CDR1 SGHAT, CDR2 FQNNGV. The junction had 9 bases not matched to a gene; V was cut back by 2 bases and J by 2 bases. CDR3 in amino acids: CASSLLPTGSPYNEQFF. CDR3 coding DNA: TGTGCCAGCAGCTTACTCCCGACAGGGAGCCCCTACAATGAGCAGTTCTTC.

This clonotype came up many times. The chain has TRBV20-1 and TRBJ1-1; TRBD1 matches at 10 bases. This CDR3 comprises 13 residues. The germline CDR1 and CDR2 sequences are DFQATT and SNEGSKA (reference sequence). V was pared by 5 bases and J by 5 bases, with 5 bases of the junction left unmatched. The DNA of the CDR3 is TGCAGTGCTGGTAGGACAGGGGGGACTGAAGCTTTCTTT. Encoded protein: CSAGRTGGTEAFF.

This clonotype was seen at least ten times. V usage is TRBV6-2 or TRBV6-3 and J usage is TRBJ2-2; D is unclear. Trimming left V 2 bases short and J 6 bases short, with 7 bases between. This CDR3 has 13 residues. Germline loops: CDR1 MNHEY, CDR2 SVGEGT. This chain's CDR3 is CASSYGPAGELFF. The CDR3 DNA reads TGTGCCAGCAGTTACGGACCCGCCGGGGAGCTGTTTTTT.

This clonotype was counted only a few times. The chain joins TRBV2 to TRBJ1-2, with 9 bases that match TRBD1. The V and J ends lost 6 bases and 8 bases, in that order; junction bases with no gene match: 10. Germline V gene sequence: CDR1 SNHLY, CDR2 FYNNEI. This CDR3 region has 14 residues. CDR3 in amino acids: CASRVTGGRDGYTF. CDR3 in DNA: TGTGCCAGCAGGGTAACAGGGGGCCGAGACGGCTACACCTTC.

This clonotype was detected many times. The gene calls are TRBV6-6 and TRBJ2-3, with a tentative D call TRBD2 (6 bases). The CDR3 is 17 residues long. The ends were cut back, 10 bases at V and 1 base at J, with 24 bases in the middle. The germline gives CDR1 MNHNY, CDR2 SVGAGI (reference sequence). The CDR3 protein is CATGAGRLSSGTDTQYF. For the CDR3, the DNA is TGTGCCACCGGGGCAGGGAGGTTGAGTTCAGGCACAGATACGCAGTATTTT.

This clonotype was detected ten times or more. The CDR3 region has the DNA TGTGCCAGCAGTTTATCGGGGGCAGCGAACACTGAAGCTTTCTTT. Its protein product is CASSLSGAANTEAFF. This chain links TRBV27 with TRBJ1-1; TRBD1 is a possible D gene (6 bases). CDR3 length equals 15 residues. V lost 0 bases and J 1 base, leaving 9 bases between the germline ends. Germline V CDR1 and CDR2: MNHEY, SMNVEV (reference sequence).